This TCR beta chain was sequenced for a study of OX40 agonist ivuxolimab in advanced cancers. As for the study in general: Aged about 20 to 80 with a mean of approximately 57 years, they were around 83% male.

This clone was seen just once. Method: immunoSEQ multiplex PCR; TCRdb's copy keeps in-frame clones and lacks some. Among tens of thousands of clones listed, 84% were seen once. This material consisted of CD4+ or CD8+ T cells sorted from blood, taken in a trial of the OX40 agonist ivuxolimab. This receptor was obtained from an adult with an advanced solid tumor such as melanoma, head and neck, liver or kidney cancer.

As DNA, the CDR3 is TGTGCCAGCAGCTTAGCGGGACAGGGCAAAACCAGACTATATGGCTACACCTTC. Protein sequence: CASSLAGQGKTRLYGYTF. The genes are TRBV7-8 and TRBJ1-2; the match to TRBD1 covers 9 bases. Germline values: CDR1 SGHVS, CDR2 FQNEAQ. J was trimmed by 5 bases and V by 0 bases; bases with no gene match: 13. The CDR3 contains 18 residues.